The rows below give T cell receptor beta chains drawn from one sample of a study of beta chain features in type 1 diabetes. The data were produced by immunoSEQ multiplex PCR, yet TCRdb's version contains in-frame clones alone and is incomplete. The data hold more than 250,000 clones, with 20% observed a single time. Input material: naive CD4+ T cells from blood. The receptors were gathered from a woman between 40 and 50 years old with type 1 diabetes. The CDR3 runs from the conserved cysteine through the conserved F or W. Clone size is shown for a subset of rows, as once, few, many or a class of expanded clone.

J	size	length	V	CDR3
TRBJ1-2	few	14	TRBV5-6	CASSLAGGEAGYTF
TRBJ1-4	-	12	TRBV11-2	CASSFASEKLFF
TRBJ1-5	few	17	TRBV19	CASSRMTGPSGNQPQHF
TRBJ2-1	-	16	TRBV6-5	CASSSRDSSSYNEQFF
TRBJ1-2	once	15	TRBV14	CASSPEGDGPYGYTF
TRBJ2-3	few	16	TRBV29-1	CSVIPDSDSRTDTQYF
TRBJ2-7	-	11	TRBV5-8	CASTLGGEQYF
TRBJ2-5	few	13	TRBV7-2	CASSVGLQETQYF
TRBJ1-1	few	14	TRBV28	CASSFGQQNTEAFF
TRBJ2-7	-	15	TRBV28	CATSSGDLSSYEQYF
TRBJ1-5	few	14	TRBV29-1	CSVGGTGNDQPQHF
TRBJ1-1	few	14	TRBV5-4	CASSVDRANTEAFF
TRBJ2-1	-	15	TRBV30	CARSYGTSDNNEQFF
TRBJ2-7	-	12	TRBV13	CASSRLAYEQYF
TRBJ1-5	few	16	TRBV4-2	CASSQGSGGINQPQHF
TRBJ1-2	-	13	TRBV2	CASSFRDRAGYTF
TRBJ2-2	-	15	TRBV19	CASRGWEGYTGELFF
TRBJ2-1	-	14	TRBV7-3	CASSFGGEYNEQFF
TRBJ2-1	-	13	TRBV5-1	CASSLGQGGEQFF
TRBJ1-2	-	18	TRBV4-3	CASSQDRTGGFARLGYTF
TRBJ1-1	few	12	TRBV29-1	CSVENGRTEAFF
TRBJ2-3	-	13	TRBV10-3	CAITRDRVGTQYF
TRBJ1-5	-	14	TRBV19	CASRASGSGQPQHF
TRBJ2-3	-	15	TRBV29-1	CSVVQLAGDPDTQYF
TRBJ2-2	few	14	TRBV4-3	CASSQFDSTGELFF
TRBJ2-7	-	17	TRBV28	CASSLGGSGGPSYEQYF
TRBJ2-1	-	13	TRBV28	CASRVTSGLEQFF
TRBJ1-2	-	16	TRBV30	CAWSEYSGGANYGYTF
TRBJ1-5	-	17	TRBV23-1	CASSQPQRKNSNQPQHF
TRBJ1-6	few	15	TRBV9	CASSVVSTRGSPLHF
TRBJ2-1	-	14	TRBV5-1	CASSLAGTYNEQFF
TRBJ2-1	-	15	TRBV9	CASSARLAGGNEQFF
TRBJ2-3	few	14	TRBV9	CASSVASVANTQYF
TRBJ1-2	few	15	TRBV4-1	CASSQETQRSYGYTF
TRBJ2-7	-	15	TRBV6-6	CASSSRDIWSYEQYF
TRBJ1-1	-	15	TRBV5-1	CASSLAVGRNTEAFF
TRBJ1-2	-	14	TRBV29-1	CSVGDREFLKGYTF
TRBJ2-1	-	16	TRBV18	CASSPLGQGAYNEQFF
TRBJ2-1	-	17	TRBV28	CASSRILAGGPYNEQFF
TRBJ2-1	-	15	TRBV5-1	CASRSGTTGYDEQFF
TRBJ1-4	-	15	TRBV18	CASSTGTGANEKLFF
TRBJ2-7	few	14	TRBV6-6	CASSYQQGSYEQYF
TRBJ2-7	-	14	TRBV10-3	CAISPDRTTYEQYF
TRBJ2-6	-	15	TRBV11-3	CASSRDSSGANVLTF
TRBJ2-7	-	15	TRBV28	CATTRLASPSYEQYF